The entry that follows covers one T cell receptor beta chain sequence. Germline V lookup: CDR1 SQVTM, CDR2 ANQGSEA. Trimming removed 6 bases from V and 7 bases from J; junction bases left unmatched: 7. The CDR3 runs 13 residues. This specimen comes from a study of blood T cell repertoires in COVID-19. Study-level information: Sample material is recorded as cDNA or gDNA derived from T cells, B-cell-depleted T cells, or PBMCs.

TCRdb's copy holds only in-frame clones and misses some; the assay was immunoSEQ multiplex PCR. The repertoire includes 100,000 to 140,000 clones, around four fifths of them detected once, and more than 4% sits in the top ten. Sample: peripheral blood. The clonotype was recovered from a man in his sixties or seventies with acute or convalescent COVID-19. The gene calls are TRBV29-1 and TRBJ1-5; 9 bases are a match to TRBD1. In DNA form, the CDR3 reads TGCAGCGTGAGGGACAGGGTTGAACAGCCCCAGCATTTT. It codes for CSVRDRVEQPQHF.